The entry below gives a single T cell receptor beta chain sequence along with its context. The repertoire was sequenced with immunoSEQ multiplex PCR; TCRdb's copy has only in-frame clones and lacks some. The sample holds approximately 67,000 clones, approximately 82% seen once. The sample originates from a study of blood T cell repertoires in COVID-19. Study as a whole: There were acute and convalescent COVID-19 samples, and they came from the United States, Italy and Spain. Sources were T cells, B-cell-depleted T cells, or PBMCs; the material itself was cDNA or gDNA.

The CDR3 consists of 14 residues. V was shortened by 1 base and J by 2 bases, with 7 bases between the two germline ends. Germline-derived CDR1 and CDR2 are SGHRS and YFSETQ. The chain couples TRBV5-1 to TRBJ1-3; no clear D. The origin of this receptor is a man aged 55 to 69 with acute or convalescent COVID-19. The sequenced sample consisted of peripheral blood. The CDR3 protein is CASSLTLTGNTIYF. CDR3 nucleotides: TGCGCCAGCAGCTTGACATTGACTGGAAACACCATATATTTT.